The sequence of this T cell receptor beta chain was determined in a study of blood T cell repertoires in COVID-19. Study context: The samples span acute and convalescent COVID-19 from the United States, Italy and Spain.

The method was immunoSEQ multiplex PCR; TCRdb's version includes in-frame clones alone and lacks a portion of them. The sample contains 150,000 to 200,000 clones, around 90% of which appear only once. This clone came up once. The sample was peripheral blood. The clonotype originates from a woman aged 50 to 60 with acute or convalescent COVID-19.

The CDR3 bases are TGTGCCAGCACCCTACGGGGGTCTGGGGCCAACGTCCTGACTTTC. As protein: CASTLRGSGANVLTF. The rearrangement joins TRBV5-4 to TRBJ2-6, with D perhaps matching TRBD2 (6 bases). The CDR3 length is 15 residues. The germline V and J ends were trimmed by 6 bases and 1 base, with 11 bases remaining between them. CDR1 is SGHNT and CDR2 is YYREEE in the germline V gene (reference sequence).